This TCR beta chain stems from a study of cytomegalovirus exposure and HLA in healthy donors. Amplification used 60 Vbeta primers and 13 Jbeta primers. As processed by the authors: An analysis performed later counted about 80 million unique TCR beta chains (roughly 11 million of them shared). Assay used: immunoSEQ multiplex PCR; TCRdb lists only in-frame clones, some missing. V and J calls and clone size are as listed in that table; D and trimming were resolved from the DNA. The sample has roughly 150,000 clones, approximately 80% seen once; the top ten hold less than 2%. This clone occurred a few times. This CDR3 is also generated by other DNA sequences in the sample. The CDR3 spans 15 residues. Losses at the gene ends were 1 base for V and 7 bases for J; bases not matched to a gene: 4. In germline, CDR1 is SGDLS, CDR2 YYNGEE.

What was sequenced was PBMCs. The clonotype comes from a young woman in good health and CMV-seronegative. The rearrangement joins TRBV9 to TRBJ2-1, with TRBD2 matching 11 bases. The CDR3 sequence: CASSVWASGGNEQFF. DNA of the CDR3: TGTGCCAGCAGCGTATGGGCTAGCGGGGGGAATGAGCAGTTCTTC.